What follows describes a single T cell receptor (beta chain). This entry comes from a study of patients and donors after allogeneic stem cell transplantation. The CDR3 is 13 amino acids. Per germline, CDR1 MGHDK and CDR2 SYGVNS. V was pared by 7 bases and J by 7 bases, with 10 bases of the junction left unmatched. TCRdb redid the calling of the RT-PCR reads with MiXCR, one entry per CDR3 protein. The data hold over 150,000 distinct CDR3 sequences, with around 30% observed a single time. Sequencing input: blood, either unsorted or a sorted T cell fraction (not recorded which). J is TRBJ2-7 and V is TRBV25-1; 7 bases match TRBD1. This TCR was recovered from a human donor who was either an allogeneic HSCT recipient or a stem cell or donor lymphocyte infusion donor (not recorded which). It is not recorded whose cells these are; they may come from a transplant donor. This chain's CDR3 is CASISDREREQYF. CDR3 nucleotide sequence: TGTGCCAGCATAAGTGACAGGGAACGAGAGCAGTACTTC.